This TCR beta chain was recorded in a study of long-term antiretroviral therapy in people with HIV (dated 2022 in TCRdb). Study-wide context: Collection of the earliest samples took place about a decade ahead of the 2015 WHO recommendation for immediate ART, at a time when ART was typically delayed until CD4 counts fell. Whether ART initiation and durable HIV suppression were associated with changes in peripheral blood TRB repertoire composition and diversity was tested in a retrospective serial study. A total of roughly 180 cryopreserved PBMC samples were contributed to the cohort by 30 adults with confirmed HIV infection, with samples collected serially over a mean of around 6 years (range 1-12). About a third of the roughly 30 participants with HIV were female. No cross-contamination during QIAcube processing was shown when test extractions of a monoclonal T-cell line were performed alongside some 33 polyclonal samples.

Sequencing of the TRB variable region was done with the immunoSEQ hsTCRB v3.0 assay at survey level resolution. The target sequencing depth for TRB was about 40,000-50,000 T-cell genomes per sample. Pooled TRB libraries were sequenced on an Illumina MiSeq with a v3 150-cycle kit. From the authors' description of their analysis: Repertoire analysis was performed in R inside a reproducible Nextflow workflow that covered QC, data transformation and analysis. LymphoSeq2, an R package for exploring AIRR-Seq data, was used to implement custom analyses. A handful of samples that produced fewer than 5000 total TRB sequences were removed, so under 200 HIV repertoires were analyzed. Among the roughly 190 retained HIV repertoires, some 60 were collected before ART initiation and 120 to 140 after ART initiation. Repertoires were downsampled to 5000 TRB nucleotide sequences, and summary statistics were averaged over 100 downsampling iterations. Only TRB sequences with CDR3 regions of at least seven amino acids were retained for analysis. Diversity was assessed using a clonality score derived from Shannon entropy and using the Gini coefficient. In the repertoire networks, any two of the top 5000 CDR3 amino acid sequences were linked whenever the two sequences differed by an edit distance of one. Antigen specificity groups and MHC restriction were predicted for TRB CDR3 amino acid sequences with GLIPH2. Known CMV, EBV, HIV or tissue antigen associations were flagged by matching CDR3 amino acid sequences against VDJdb and McPAS-TCR. Pre-ART, post-ART and control groups were compared with Wilcoxon signed-rank tests and Holm-Bonferroni correction. Here the immuneACCESS table is served through TCRdb, limited to in-frame sequences with V and J called. Missing clones are a known gap in these copies; in checked studies unresolved V genes cover under half, and the rest lacks a known reason. V and J calls and clone size are those listed in that table; D and trimming were worked out from the DNA. Counted in this sample were 25,000 to 35,000 clones; roughly nine tenths of them appeared once. Over 0.8% of the sample comes from the top ten.

Findings and caveats that apply to the study as a whole: Expanded TRB clones identified before ART initiation dominated the repertoire at all time points, although this dominance fluctuated and declined in many PLHIV after ART. Inferences about post-ART repertoire changes are limited because no data were available on ART adherence, viral resistance or therapy changes. Limited PBMC availability meant only the TCR beta chain was sequenced, without alpha chain pairing. The samples span the years 2004 to 2017, and the ART regimens used may be less effective than current regimens. ART initiation was associated with a significant increase in TRB diversity, but diversity stayed significantly below transplant donor controls even after long-term ART. HIV repertoires had narrower CDR3 length ranges than controls, and the network structure suggested an antigen-experienced repertoire that shifted only slightly toward naive after ART. Because pre-ART samples had limited cell numbers, unsorted PBMC were profiled rather than sorted CD4+ and CD8+ T cells.

A single count supports this clone. This clone's antigen is unknown. No per-base quality is available; no much larger clone lies one base away. To be included, a participant needed at least one PBMC sample from before ART initiation plus at least two post-ART samples. Every participant with HIV received treatment in the United States of America. Before DNA extraction, cryopreserved samples of roughly 0.9-11 million PBMC were thawed and washed. At the time of the earliest PBMC sample, participants with HIV were aged between roughly 23 and 60 years. PBMC samples from each participant spanned 1-4 timepoints before ART initiation and 2-8 timepoints after ART initiation, with a median of 7 samples. Serial HIV viral load, CD4+ T-cell count, ART history and demographic data were obtained for every participant. Using a Qiagen kit on a QIAcube, genomic DNA was extracted from unsorted PBMC, with samples processed in batches of 12.

The V and J ends are trimmed by 4 bases and 3 bases, leaving 9 bases between them. The CDR3, from cysteine to phenylalanine, totals 14 residues. Just the 42-base CDR3 DNA is kept, in frame starting at base 1. Sequences SGHTA (CDR1) and FQGNSA (CDR2) are obtained from the germline V gene. The V gene is TRBV7-2 and the J gene is TRBJ2-2; the D gene assignment is ambiguous. Sample: unsorted PBMCs, taken 2 years after starting antiretroviral therapy. The receptor was isolated from a middle-aged man with HIV. The DNA sequence is given as TGTGCCAGCAGCTCAACAGAGTACACCGGGGAGCTGTTTTTT. Its translation reads: CASSSTEYTGELFF.